This TCR beta chain originates from a study of blood T cell repertoires in COVID-19 (dated by TCRdb to about 2020). For the study in its entirety: Samples from collaborators originated in the United States, Italy and Spain and spanned both the acute and convalescent phases of COVID-19. The prospective study material was composed of cDNA or gDNA derived from T cells, B-cell-depleted T cells, or PBMCs. Deeply sampled blood TCRbeta repertoires from subjects exposed to, actively infected with, or recovered from COVID-19 were included in the dataset. The repertoires were made available in a free public database intended to serve as a resource for research on the immune response to SARS-CoV-2. The samples were drawn from two sources: the first 160 participants of the ongoing ImmuneRACE study, and 1,000 to 1,500 subjects contributed by 6 global collaborators. A de-identified subject ID, COVID-19 status, age in years and sex were almost always included in the sample metadata. Where available, HLA class I and class II types were taken from metadata supplied by the sample provider and were not determined by assay-based typing.

The study at large found these results: The quantity of clinical and demographic metadata differed by source and by participant and was supplied without curation.

The CDR3 covers 14 residues, taking in both the cysteine and the phenylalanine. Only the CDR3 DNA is retained, 42 bases long and in frame from the first base. CDR1 and CDR2, looked up from the germline V gene (reference sequence), are SGHKS and YYEKEE. Trimming takes 5 bases off V and 2 bases off J; junction bases not matched to a gene: 4. In Seattle, one collaborating source enrolled patients while the infection was active and tracked those patients longitudinally over the course of disease. The collaborating institutions used their own protocols to collect whole blood in K2EDTA tubes. Collaborator samples were shipped for TCRbeta analysis as frozen whole blood, isolated PBMCs, or DNA extracted from either sample type. Remarks on this clone: This clone's antigen is unknown. No base quality values were provided; no much bigger clone lies one nucleotide off.

TCRbeta CDR3 regions were amplified from genomic DNA using the immunoSEQ Assay, a bias-controlled multiplex PCR. Per the authors' processing: The number of nucleated cells in each sample was estimated by amplification of reference gene primers within the assay. Sequence reads were collapsed and filtered to measure the absolute abundance of every unique TCRbeta CDR3 rearrangement. Productive Simpson clonality was computed per sample as the square root of Simpson's diversity index over productive rearrangements. The immuneACCESS repertoire file appears here via TCRdb, limited to in-frame rearrangements. These files lack a portion of the clones; in checked studies, under half of the deficit traces to unresolved V genes, and the cause of the others is not known. The DNA was the basis for D and trimming; V, J and clone size are from that table. The sample yields approximately 180,000 clones; about four fifths were counted once. The ten top clones hold 10% to 15% of the sample.

The sequence was obtained from a woman aged 80 or older with COVID-19, enrolled during active disease. The chain uses TRBV5-5 and TRBJ1-1; 9 bases in the junction line up with TRBD1. Material for sequencing was peripheral blood. The nucleotide sequence is TGTGCCAGCAGTTTGACAGGGGGTAACACTGAAGCTTTCTTT. This gives the protein CASSLTGGNTEAFF.